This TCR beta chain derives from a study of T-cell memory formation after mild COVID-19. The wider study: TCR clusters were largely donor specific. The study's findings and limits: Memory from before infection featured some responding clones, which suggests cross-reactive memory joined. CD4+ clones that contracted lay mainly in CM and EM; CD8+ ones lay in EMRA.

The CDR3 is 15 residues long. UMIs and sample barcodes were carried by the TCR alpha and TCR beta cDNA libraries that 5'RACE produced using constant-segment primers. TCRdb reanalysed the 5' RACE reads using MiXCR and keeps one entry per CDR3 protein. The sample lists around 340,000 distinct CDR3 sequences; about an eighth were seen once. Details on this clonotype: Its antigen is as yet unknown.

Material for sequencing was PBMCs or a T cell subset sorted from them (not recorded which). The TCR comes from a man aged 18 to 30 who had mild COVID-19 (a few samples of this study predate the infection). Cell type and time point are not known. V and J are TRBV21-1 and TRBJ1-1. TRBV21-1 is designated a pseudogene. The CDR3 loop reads CASSSRGHLNTEAFF. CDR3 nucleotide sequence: TGTGCCAGCAGCAGCCGTGGGCATCTCAACACTGAAGCTTTCTTT.